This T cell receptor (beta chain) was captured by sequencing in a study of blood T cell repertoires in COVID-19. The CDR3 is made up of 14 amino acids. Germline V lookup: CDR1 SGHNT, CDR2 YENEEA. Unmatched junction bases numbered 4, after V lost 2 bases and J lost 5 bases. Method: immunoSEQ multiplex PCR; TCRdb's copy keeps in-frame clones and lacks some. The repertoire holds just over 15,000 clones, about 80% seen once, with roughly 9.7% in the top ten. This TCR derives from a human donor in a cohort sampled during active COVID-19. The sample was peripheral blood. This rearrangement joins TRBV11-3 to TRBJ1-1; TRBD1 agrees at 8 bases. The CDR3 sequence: CASSLQGARTEAFF. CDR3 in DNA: TGTGCCAGCAGCTTACAGGGGGCTCGGACTGAAGCTTTCTTT.